The 26 T cell receptor beta chains reported below all come from one sample, sequenced in a study of beta chain features in type 1 diabetes. These receptors' targets are unknown. The entirety of the isolated RNA underwent reverse transcription, so expressed TCRB transcripts were sequenced. The protocol was immunoSEQ multiplex PCR, while the TCRdb copy is restricted to in-frame clones and leaves out a portion. The sample comprises about 150,000 clones, about 9.4% of which are singletons, and around 0.5% rests with the top ten. Study results and caveats: There was a moderate but significant shortening of TCRB CDR3s in all four CD4+ subsets of Type 1 diabetes patients.

Sequences were obtained from central memory CD4+ T cells from blood. These receptor sequences come from a man aged 30 to 45 with type 1 diabetes.

In this sample, this clone turned up a few times. V is TRBV7-2 and J is TRBJ2-5, with 14 bases matching TRBD2. This CDR3 has 17 residues. Germline V gene data show CDR1 as SGHTA and CDR2 as FQGNSA. J gave up 2 bases and V 5 bases, and 7 bases lay outside the gene matches. CDR3 in amino acids: CASSLHGLAGGQETQYF. The CDR3 DNA is TGTGCCAGCAGCCTCCACGGACTAGCGGGAGGTCAAGAGACCCAGTACTTC.

This clone occurred a few times. J is TRBJ1-5 and V is TRBV2, with 7 bases fitting TRBD1. V dropped 6 bases and J dropped 3; count of bases not matched to a gene: 5. The CDR3 contains 14 residues. Germline V CDR1 and CDR2: SNHLY, FYNNEI. CDR3 in DNA: TGTGCCAGCAGCGCGACAGGGATCAATCAGCCCCAGCATTTT. Its protein product is CASSATGINQPQHF.

This clone was seen a handful of times. J is TRBJ1-5 and V is TRBV28; 7 bases fit TRBD1. This CDR3 is built from 14 residues. CDR1 and CDR2 (germline): MDHEN, SYDVKM. J was trimmed by 6 bases and V by 7 bases; bases with no gene match: 9. The DNA for the CDR3 is TGTGCCAGCACCAGGGGGTCCAGGCTTCAGCCCCAGCATTTT. This gives the protein CASTRGSRLQPQHF.

This clone was counted a few times. The J gene is TRBJ2-3, the V gene TRBV11-3, with D tentatively TRBD2 (5 bases). Germline lookup yields CDR1 SGHNT and CDR2 YENEEA. V was shortened by 1 base and J by 0 bases, with 5 bases between the two germline ends. The CDR3 is made up of 14 amino acids. CDR3 protein: CASSLGTSTDTQYF. Written as DNA, the CDR3 is TGTGCCAGCAGCTTAGGGACTAGCACAGATACGCAGTATTTT.

DNA for the CDR3: TGTGCCTGGAAAAGACAGAGCAACACTGAAGCTTTCTTT. This translates into CAWKRQSNTEAFF. This rearrangement joins TRBV30 to TRBJ1-1; maybe TRBD1 (5 bases). Germline CDR1 GTSNPN, CDR2 SVGIG (reference sequence). This CDR3 contains 13 residues. V lost 4 bases and J 2 bases, leaving 11 bases between the germline ends.

V and J are TRBV7-2 and TRBJ2-4; D is possibly TRBD2 (5 bases). Trimming left V 2 bases short and J 3 bases short, with 14 bases between. The CDR3 loop spans 16 amino acids. CDR1 is SGHTA and CDR2 is FQGNSA in the germline V gene. The CDR3 here is CASSLWASSSKNIQYF. As DNA, the CDR3 is TGTGCCAGCAGCTTATGGGCTAGCAGTAGCAAAAACATTCAGTACTTC.

Only a few counts were recorded for this clone. This chain joins TRBV2 and TRBJ2-5; D unclear. The CDR3 contains 12 residues. Germline assignment: CDR1 SNHLY and CDR2 FYNNEI. Trimming cost V 5 bases and J 5 bases, with 9 bases left between them. This CDR3 is CASSPSLETQYF. In DNA form, the CDR3 reads TGTGCCAGCAGTCCCTCCCTGGAGACCCAGTACTTC.

The J gene is TRBJ1-2, the V gene TRBV28, with TRBD1 matching over 7 bases. The CDR3 extends over 12 amino acids. V dropped 6 bases and J dropped 7; count of bases not matched to a gene: 5. In germline, CDR1 is MDHEN, CDR2 SYDVKM. This chain's CDR3 is CASRRTGGGYTF. In nucleotides, the CDR3 is TGTGCCAGCAGACGGACAGGTGGTGGCTACACCTTC.

This clone has just a few counts. The gene calls are TRBV28 and TRBJ2-5, with TRBD2 matching over 7 bases. The germline V gene encodes CDR1 MDHEN and CDR2 SYDVKM. The CDR3 is made up of 15 amino acids. V shed 6 bases, J shed 2 bases, and the junction held 9 bases outside the gene matches. CDR3 DNA sequence: TGTGCCAGCAGCACCATATGGGGGGGGCAAGAGACCCAGTACTTC. This codes for CASSTIWGGQETQYF.

This clone was detected only a few times. The V and J genes are TRBV30 and TRBJ2-5, with a weak D call TRBD2 (5 bases). V lost 2 bases, J lost 4 bases, and 11 bases lay in between. The length of the CDR3 is 13 residues. CDR1 and CDR2 from the germline V gene are GTSNPN and SVGIG (reference sequence). CDR3 sequence reads: CAWSRRVRETQYF. The CDR3 DNA reads as TGTGCCTGGAGTAGGCGGGTCCGAGAGACCCAGTACTTC.

This clone appeared a few times. The same CDR3 is also encoded by other DNA sequences in this sample. The chain recombines TRBV5-1 with TRBJ2-1, with 7 bases that match TRBD2. CDR1 SGHRS and CDR2 YFSETQ come from the germline V gene. V shed 0 bases, J shed 3 bases, and the junction held 3 bases outside the gene matches. The CDR3 consists of 15 residues. The CDR3 loop reads CASSLGLADYNEQFF. CDR3 in DNA: TGCGCCAGCAGCTTGGGGCTAGCGGACTACAATGAGCAGTTCTTC.

The CDR3 bases are TGTGCCAGCAGCTTGCCCAGGTTGGGACAGGGCCCAGATACGCAGTATTTT. Its protein is CASSLPRLGQGPDTQYF. This sequence joins TRBV5-4 and TRBJ2-3; 9 bases are a match to TRBD1. With V trimmed by 1 base and J by 4 bases, 10 bases remained unmatched. The CDR3 runs to 17 residues. Germline lookup yields CDR1 SGHNT and CDR2 YYREEE (reference sequence).

J is TRBJ2-2 and V is TRBV9; D not certain. The CDR3 covers 14 residues. The germline CDR1 and CDR2 sequences are SGDLS and YYNGEE. V was clipped by 0 bases and J by 7 bases, with 10 bases between them. DNA for the CDR3: TGTGCCAGCAGCGTAGCACGAGCGCTCGGGGAGCTGTTTTTT. Translating gives CASSVARALGELFF.

This clone was observed a few times. The chain joins TRBV7-2 to TRBJ2-2; the match to TRBD1 covers 9 bases. Unmatched junction bases numbered 11, after V lost 5 bases and J lost 4 bases. The V gene's germline CDR1 is SGHTA and CDR2 FQGNSA. This CDR3 region has 17 residues. Here the CDR3 DNA reads TGTGCCAGCAGCCGAAGGACTAGACAGGGGGGCACCGGGGAGCTGTTTTTT. Translation: CASSRRTRQGGTGELFF.

This clone was counted only a few times. This chain links TRBV27 with TRBJ1-2; no reliable D call. The CDR3 covers 14 residues. The germline V gene encodes CDR1 MNHEY and CDR2 SMNVEV (reference sequence). V lost 7 bases, J lost 8 bases, and 20 bases lay in between. For the CDR3, the DNA is TGTGCCAGCACTAGTCACGGAGGCAGTAAGGGCTACACCTTC. Translating gives CASTSHGGSKGYTF.

This clone showed up just a few times. V is TRBV7-2 and J is TRBJ1-2; D is possibly TRBD1 (6 bases). This CDR3 contains 14 residues. Trimming removed 1 base from V and 5 bases from J, with 11 bases in between. Looked up from germline, CDR1 is SGHTA and CDR2 is FQGNSA. As DNA, the CDR3 is TGTGCCAGCAGCTTAGAAACAGGGCGTTATGGCTACACCTTC. Its translation is CASSLETGRYGYTF.

This clone was picked up a small number of times. The J gene is TRBJ1-1, the V gene TRBV16; D is undetermined. Trimming pared 2 bases from V and 7 bases from J, leaving 11 bases between. Germline CDR1 and CDR2: KGHSY and FQNENV. The CDR3 is 13 amino acids. Here the CDR3 reads CASSQLEAGEAFF. The CDR3 region has the DNA TGTGCCAGCAGCCAACTGGAAGCGGGTGAAGCTTTCTTT.

This clone has more than one count but fewer than ten. V usage is TRBV28 and J usage is TRBJ2-1; 8 bases are shared with TRBD1. This CDR3 has 14 residues. Per the germline V gene, CDR1 is MDHEN and CDR2 is SYDVKM. Losses at the gene ends were 5 bases for V and 9 bases for J; bases not matched to a gene: 9. The DNA of the CDR3 is TGTGCCAGCAGTACTCCGGGACAGGAGGCTGAGCAGTTCTTC. Protein product: CASSTPGQEAEQFF.

There are a few counts of this clone. The chain joins TRBV7-2 to TRBJ2-1; D perhaps matches TRBD1 (6 bases). Germline V lookup: CDR1 SGHTA, CDR2 FQGNSA. Trimming stripped 1 base from V and 7 bases from J, with 20 bases between. The CDR3 extends over 17 amino acids. For the CDR3, the DNA is TGTGCCAGCAGCTTAGGCGGACAGCCTAAACAACTTAATGAGCAGTTCTTC. Amino acids: CASSLGGQPKQLNEQFF.

This clone was counted between two and nine times. V gene TRBV27 combines with J gene TRBJ2-7, with 7 positions matching TRBD1. V shed 3 bases and J 2 bases; nucleotides not matched to a gene: 4. This CDR3 has 14 amino acids. The germline CDR1 and CDR2 sequences are MNHEY and SMNVEV (reference sequence). CDR3 in DNA: TGTGCCAGCAGTTTTCGACAGGGCCCCTACGAGCAGTACTTC. Protein sequence: CASSFRQGPYEQYF.

The chain combines TRBV7-9 with TRBJ1-2; no reliable D call. Deletions cut 6 bases from V and 8 bases from J, with 16 bases between. Per the germline V gene, CDR1 is SEHNR and CDR2 is FQNEAQ (reference sequence). The CDR3 sequence is 13 residues long. CDR3: CASREKVSGGYTF. In nucleotides, the CDR3 is TGTGCCAGCAGAGAGAAAGTATCAGGAGGCTACACCTTC.

The J gene is TRBJ2-1, the V gene TRBV5-4; maybe TRBD1 (6 bases). The CDR3 spans 13 residues. Germline V gene lookup returns CDR1 SGHNT and CDR2 YYREEE (reference sequence). Trimming shortened V by 2 bases and J by 8 bases, and 11 bases separated the two germline ends. The CDR3 region is CASSLTGKDEQFF. The CDR3 DNA is TGTGCCAGCAGCTTAACAGGGAAGGATGAGCAGTTCTTC.

V gene TRBV10-3 combines with J gene TRBJ1-2; D gene unclear. CDR3 length: 13 amino acids. Per the germline V gene, CDR1 is ENHRY and CDR2 is SYGVKD. V lost 6 bases to trimming and J lost 2 bases, with 10 bases between them. CDR3 protein: CAISAESNYGYTF. The CDR3 bases are TGTGCCATCAGCGCTGAGAGCAACTATGGCTACACCTTC.

The sample holds a few counts of this clone. The chain links TRBV29-1 to TRBJ2-5, with D maybe TRBD1 (5 bases). Germline V gene data show CDR1 as SQVTM and CDR2 as ANQGSEA. Trimming cost V 5 bases and J 4 bases, with 14 bases left between them. There are 13 residues in the CDR3. The CDR3 reads CSVRGRAGETQYF. CDR3 nucleotides: TGCAGCGTTAGAGGCAGGGCTGGAGAGACCCAGTACTTC.

The V gene is TRBV11-3, the J gene TRBJ2-5, with D possibly being TRBD2 (6 bases). CDR3 length: 14 residues. V was trimmed by 5 bases and J by 5 bases, leaving 15 bases between them. CDR1 and CDR2 (germline): SGHNT, YENEEA. The CDR3 nucleotides read TGTGCCAGCAGCGGGGCGGGAATGGTGGAGACCCAGTACTTC. Residues: CASSGAGMVETQYF.

This clone was recorded a few times. The rearrangement links TRBV11-2 to TRBJ2-1; D gene ambiguous. This CDR3 comprises 13 residues. The germline CDR1 and CDR2 sequences are SGHAT and FQNNGV. Trimming removed 6 bases at V and 1 base at J, with 7 bases between. In DNA, the CDR3 is TGTGCCAGCAGTTCCGGTTCCTACAATGAGCAGTTCTTC. This encodes CASSSGSYNEQFF.